This entry lists 24 T cell receptor beta chains sequenced from one sample in a study of cytomegalovirus exposure and HLA in healthy donors. PCR was performed using 60 Vbeta and 13 Jbeta primers. This table comes from immunoSEQ multiplex PCR, and its TCRdb copy is limited to in-frame clones, with some not included. Among 90,000 to 120,000 clones listed, roughly 82% were seen once. Sequenced material: PBMCs. These receptors were collected from a man in his thirties or forties in good health and CMV-seropositive.

This chain uses TRBV10-2 with TRBJ2-2; D possibly corresponds to TRBD2 (7 bases). V was clipped by 8 bases and J by 4 bases, with 11 bases between them. The CDR3 covers 13 residues. Germline CDR1 WSHSY, CDR2 SAAADI. CDR3 region: CASGGAITGELFF. In DNA form, the CDR3 reads TGCGCCAGCGGGGGGGCTATCACCGGGGAGCTGTTTTTT.

V and J are TRBV19 and TRBJ1-1; weak D call: TRBD1 (5 bases). The germline gives CDR1 LNHDA, CDR2 SQIVND (reference sequence). Trimming took 2 bases from V and 2 from J, leaving 15 bases between them. This CDR3 comprises 16 residues. The CDR3 coding sequence is TGTGCCAGTAGTATAAAGCTGACAGCGTATAACACTGAAGCTTTCTTT. Its protein product is CASSIKLTAYNTEAFF.

This rearrangement joins TRBV11-2 to TRBJ1-4; D is undetermined. The CDR3 extends over 15 amino acids. V was cut by 1 base and J by 3 bases, with 9 bases left in between. In germline, CDR1 is SGHAT, CDR2 FQNNGV. CDR3 DNA sequence: TGTGCCAGCAGCTTAGCGGGGTATGCTAATGAAAAACTGTTTTTT. Translated: CASSLAGYANEKLFF.

This clone was recorded a few times. The chain carries TRBV19 and TRBJ1-1; TRBD1 is a possible D gene (6 bases). The germline V gene has CDR1 LNHDA and CDR2 SQIVND (reference sequence). The length of the CDR3 is 15 residues. V gave up 3 bases and J gave up 4 bases, with 15 bases separating them. DNA of the CDR3: TGTGCCAGTAGTATGTTGGCACAGGGAGTCACTGAAGCTTTCTTT. It encodes CASSMLAQGVTEAFF.

The CDR3 loop reads CSTGGEAFF. The CDR3 DNA follows: TGCAGCACTGGCGGTGAAGCTTTCTTT. This chain joins TRBV29-1 and TRBJ1-1; D not certain. Per germline, CDR1 SQVTM and CDR2 ANQGSEA. Trimming left V 8 bases short and J 7 bases short, with 8 bases between. The CDR3 consists of 9 residues.

As to this clone: One end of the junction does not line up with germline, which may come from a read error. The chain is built from TRBV7-9 and TRBJ1-1; 8 bases agree with TRBD1. This CDR3 comprises 15 residues. The germline gives CDR1 SEHNR, CDR2 FQNEAQ (reference sequence). CDR3: CSSSLVSQGATEAFF. The CDR3 DNA follows: TGTTCCAGCAGCTTAGTGTCCCAGGGGGCGACTGAAGCTTTCTTT.

This CDR3 reads CASSPGTGGRSNQPQHF. The CDR3 bases are TGTGCCAGCTCACCGGGGACAGGGGGAAGGAGCAATCAGCCCCAGCATTTT. V usage is TRBV18 and J usage is TRBJ1-5, with 11 bases matching TRBD1. The trim removed 3 bases at V and 1 base at J, leaving 5 bases unmatched. The germline gives CDR1 KGHSH, CDR2 LQKENI. This CDR3 comprises 17 residues.

As regards this clone: One end of the junction varies from germline; a read error may be responsible. This rearrangement joins TRBV7-9 to TRBJ2-2; no clear D gene. Germline-derived CDR1 and CDR2 are SEHNR and FQNEAQ (reference sequence). The CDR3 contains 16 residues. Here the CDR3 reads CSSSLGYEMNTGELFF. The CDR3 nucleotides are TGTTCCAGCAGCTTAGGCTACGAAATGAACACCGGGGAGCTGTTTTTT.

The chain has TRBV6-1 and TRBJ1-4; D is undetermined. CDR3 length: 13 residues. V lost 8 bases and J 0 bases, leaving 7 bases between the germline ends. From germline, CDR1 is MNHNS and CDR2 SASEGT. In DNA form, the CDR3 reads TGTGCCAGCGGAGGAGCAACTAATGAAAAACTGTTTTTT. The encoded protein is CASGGATNEKLFF.

The chain has TRBV28 and TRBJ1-3; possible D gene TRBD1, 5 bases. This CDR3 is 16 amino acids long. Germline CDR1 and CDR2: MDHEN and SYDVKM. V gave up 7 bases and J gave up 1 base, with 17 bases separating them. The CDR3 region has the DNA TGTGCCAGCATTGGGGCGGGACGGAGTTCTGGAAACACCATATATTTT. Its protein is CASIGAGRSSGNTIYF.

CDR3 amino acids: CASSLGASLNTEAFF. Written as DNA, the CDR3 is TGCGCCAGCAGCTTGGGGGCGTCGTTGAACACTGAAGCTTTCTTT. The V gene is TRBV5-1, the J gene TRBJ1-1; D is undetermined. The V end was cut by 0 bases, the J end by 0 bases, with 9 bases between. The CDR3 sequence is 15 residues long. The V gene's germline CDR1 is SGHRS and CDR2 YFSETQ.

The chain has TRBV6-6 and TRBJ1-2; D call uncertain. Germline CDR1 is MNHNY and CDR2 is SVGAGI (reference sequence). The CDR3 runs to 14 residues. V lost 6 bases and J 7 bases, leaving 18 bases between the germline ends. The CDR3 is CASSSLTGVAGYTF. CDR3 coding DNA: TGTGCCAGCAGCTCATTAACGGGTGTTGCTGGCTACACCTTC.

This chain joins TRBV6-1 and TRBJ2-1, with 9 positions matching TRBD1. The CDR3 contains 15 residues. J gave up 9 bases and V 1 base, and 7 bases lay outside the gene matches. Germline lookup yields CDR1 MNHNS and CDR2 SASEGT. The CDR3 sequence: CASSEGTGVNTEQFF. CDR3 nucleotides: TGTGCCAGCAGTGAAGGGACAGGGGTCAATACTGAGCAGTTCTTC.

In its sample, this clone was seen once. The CDR3 loop reads CASSYGWGEPQHF. The CDR3 DNA sequence: TGTGCCAGCAGTTACGGGTGGGGGGAGCCCCAGCATTTT. The rearrangement uses TRBV6-6 and TRBJ1-5; TRBD1 might be the D (5 bases). The CDR3 has 13 amino acids. Germline assignment: CDR1 MNHNY and CDR2 SVGAGI (reference sequence). V lost 2 bases and J 8 bases, leaving 10 bases between the germline ends.

The V gene is TRBV7-6, the J gene TRBJ1-3, with a possible D match to TRBD1 (5 bases). The CDR3 length is 17 residues. Germline V gene sequence: CDR1 SGHVS, CDR2 FNYEAQ. Trimming took off 3 bases at V and 0 bases at J, with 15 bases between the two ends. CDR3 bases: TGTGCCAGCAGCTTTGGGGGGACTTCCAGCTCTGGAAACACCATATATTTT. Translating gives CASSFGGTSSSGNTIYF.

The chain uses TRBV14 and TRBJ1-1; TRBD1 matches 8 bases. CDR3 length: 15 residues. Germline loops: CDR1 SGHDN, CDR2 FVKESK. Germline trimming cut 5 bases from V and 4 bases from J; bases unmatched to any gene: 9. CDR3: CASSARDRFGTEAFF. The CDR3 coding sequence is TGTGCCAGCAGCGCCCGGGACAGGTTTGGCACTGAAGCTTTCTTT.

The chain joins TRBV6-1 to TRBJ2-3, with TRBD1 as a possible D gene (5 bases). The CDR3 has 15 residues. V was cut by 0 bases and J by 7 bases, with 14 bases left in between. From germline, CDR1 is MNHNS and CDR2 SASEGT. The CDR3 DNA is TGTGCCAGCAGTGAAGCGCAAGGGGCGCCGTATACGCAGTATTTT. Protein product: CASSEAQGAPYTQYF.

This rearrangement joins TRBV18 to TRBJ1-5, with a tentative D call TRBD1 (5 bases). This CDR3 has 13 residues. Germline CDR1 KGHSH, CDR2 LQKENI. The V gene lost 5 bases and the J gene lost 6 bases, with 11 bases spanning the gap. In DNA form, the CDR3 reads TGTGCCAGCTCATCAGGGCATCTTCAGCCCCAGCATTTT. This codes for CASSSGHLQPQHF.

The rearrangement uses TRBV7-9 and TRBJ2-7; D remains unclear. This CDR3 region has 12 residues. V lost 10 bases and J 3 bases, leaving 13 bases between the germline ends. Germline CDR1 and CDR2: SEHNR and FQNEAQ (reference sequence). The CDR3: CATQKAGYEQYF. CDR3 coding DNA: TGTGCCACCCAAAAGGCAGGCTACGAGCAGTACTTC.

This chain connects TRBV10-2 to TRBJ2-5, with D unclear. The V and J ends lost 5 bases and 2 bases respectively, with 9 bases between them. The length of the CDR3 is 13 residues. Germline V gene data show CDR1 as WSHSY and CDR2 as SAAADI. DNA of the CDR3: TGCGCCAGCAGTTCCCAGTTGCAAGAGACCCAGTACTTC. It is translated as CASSSQLQETQYF.

This sequence joins TRBV12-5 and TRBJ1-5; no clear D. CDR3 size: 15 residues. In germline, CDR1 is LGHNT, CDR2 FRNRAP. V shed 1 base and J shed 6 bases, with 13 bases lying between them. The CDR3 DNA reads as TGTGCTAGTGGTTTGGGGTGGGGTGGAGGTCAGCCCCAGCATTTT. Protein sequence: CASGLGWGGGQPQHF. The full variable domain, its missing parts supplied by reference TRBV12-5 and TRBJ1-5, is DARVTQTPRHKVTEMGQEVTMRCQPILGHNTVFWYRQTMMQGLELLAYFRNRAPLDDSGMPKDRFSAEMPDATLATLKIQPSEPRDSAVYFCASGLGWGGGQPQHFGDGTRLSIL.

V and J are TRBV6-5 and TRBJ1-6; unclear D gene. CDR1 MNHEY and CDR2 SVGAGI come from the germline V gene. CDR3 size: 13 residues. Between the trimmed V and J ends, which lost 7 bases and 8 bases, there was a span of 12 bases. The CDR3 sequence is CASNRGGDSPLHF. The CDR3 DNA sequence: TGTGCCAGCAACCGGGGAGGCGATTCACCCCTCCACTTT.

This chain connects TRBV29-1 to TRBJ2-2; 10 bases agree with TRBD1. Per germline, CDR1 SQVTM and CDR2 ANQGSEA. This CDR3 has 16 residues. The V and J ends lost 6 bases and 1 base, in that order; junction bases with no gene match: 8. DNA for the CDR3: TGCAGCGTCGCGAAGTGGGACAGGGGGAACACCGGGGAGCTGTTTTTT. Its protein is CSVAKWDRGNTGELFF.

The genes are TRBV18 and TRBJ1-3, with 8 bases matching TRBD1. CDR1 is KGHSH, CDR2 LQKENI, per germline. CDR3 length equals 17 residues. V was clipped by 3 bases and J by 4 bases; unmatched bases: 11. The CDR3 loop reads CASSPQNRDRLGNTIYF. The CDR3 bases are TGTGCCAGCTCACCGCAGAACCGGGACAGGTTAGGAAACACCATATATTTT.